This record concerns one T cell receptor beta chain sequence. No cognate antigen has been identified for it. No per-base quality is available; no much larger clone lies one base away. This specimen's time point label, interpreted: week 47, end of study. A 20-mer mutant IDH1 peptide at 300 micrograms in Montanide made up each vaccine dose, which was injected subcutaneously together with topical imiquimod. Eight vaccinations were administered to patients in weeks 1, 3, 5, 7, 11, 15, 19 and 23, corresponding to visits V03 through V10. All donors had newly diagnosed IDH1-mutant astrocytomas of WHO grade 3 or 4 that showed loss of nuclear ATRX. The samples were drawn from NOA16, a multicentre, single-arm, open-label phase I trial in Germany that tested a mutant IDH1 peptide vaccine in humans for the first time. Genomic DNA for TCRB sequencing was isolated from EDTA blood with the DNeasy Blood and Tissue Kit.

Preparation of the library involved the immunoSEQ multiplex PCR assay. The hsTCRB Kit was used according to the manufacturer's protocol to amplify rearranged TCR beta chain sequences. An Illumina MiSeq was used to sequence the TCRB libraries. The paper's data handling went like this. Demultiplexing, trimming and gene mapping were performed with the kit vendor's proprietary platform. In its TCRdb copy, this immuneACCESS table keeps in-frame sequences only and misses some clones. Where compared with another copy, unresolved V genes explain less than half of these, and the others have no known cause. Clonal size and the V and J genes are those of that table, whereas D and trimming came from the DNA. This sample comprises about 94,000 clones, around 92% of them detected only once. The ten top clones hold roughly 0.78% of the sample. The data belong to a study of a mutant IDH1 vaccine in newly diagnosed glioma (TCRdb year 2021). Study-level background: Vaccination began 4-6 weeks after radiotherapy alone, or alongside temozolomide cycles in the chemotherapy-containing groups. The approximately 30 treated patients were roughly 62% male and roughly 38% female, with a mean age of roughly 42 years. Before enrollment, patients had received standard therapy of radiotherapy alone, temozolomide alone, or radiochemotherapy with temozolomide; most received the combination. The week-35 safety follow-up was designated visit V12, and the week-47 end of study was designated visit V13. Peripheral blood was drawn at six visits: V03 (baseline), V05, V07, V10, V12 and V13. For exploratory analyses, 25 to 30 treated patients had longitudinal TCRB deep sequencing done wherever samples were available.

Trimming removed 2 bases from V and 0 bases from J; the gene matches leave 4 bases unexplained. The CDR3 measures 16 amino acids from cysteine to phenylalanine. Only the CDR3 portion is preserved as DNA: 48 bases, with reading frame beginning at the first base. The germline V gene specifies MDHEN as CDR1 and SYDVKM as CDR2. Overall study outcomes, separate from this receptor: Changes in the top peripheral T cell clonotypes picked up by TCRB sequencing did not appear to be linked to pseudoprogression. Vaccine-induced immune responses across multiple MHC alleles were detected in over 80% of patients. PBMC samples for TCRB deep sequencing were selected based on availability. It was noted by the authors that analyses of patient blood samples could not be reproduced owing to sample limitations.

The sequence is built from TRBV28 and TRBJ2-4, with TRBD2 identical over 7 junction bases. The TCR comes from a woman between 50 and 59 years old with glioma. This material consisted of PBMCs, taken from a glioma patient whose treatment included an IDH1 peptide vaccine. The CDR3 protein is CASSLAGALAKNIQYF. At the DNA level, the sequence is TGTGCCAGCAGTTTAGCGGGAGCCCTAGCCAAAAACATTCAGTACTTC.